This T cell receptor (beta chain) was sequenced in a study of T cells after yellow fever vaccination. Whole-study context: SMART-Seq v4 Ultra Low Input prepared the low-cell-number fractions.

Via MiXCR, TCRdb re-called the 5' RACE reads, giving one row per CDR3 protein. The data hold fewer than 350,000 distinct CDR3 sequences, with approximately 3.9% observed a single time. CDR1 is MNHEY and CDR2 is SMNVEV in the germline V gene (reference sequence). This CDR3 is built from 16 residues. The V gene end was trimmed by 5 bases and the J gene end by 7 bases; junction bases not matched to a gene: 13. Study observations and caveats: Clones that expanded after primary vaccination mostly reappeared after the booster (around 96% CD4, approximately 89% CD8). A small share of clonotypes appeared in both CD4 and CD8 compartments.

This clonotype was seen at least ten times. The target antigen is unknown. The sample consisted of PBMCs, taken on the day of the yellow fever booster vaccination. The rearrangement joins TRBV27 to TRBJ2-3, with 9 bases that match TRBD2. This TCR was sampled from a man aged 18 to 35 who received the YFV17D yellow fever vaccine. The CDR3 region has the DNA TGTGCCAGCAGTGTAGCGGGGGCCGGCGGTAGGAATACGCAGTATTTT. Amino acids: CASSVAGAGGRNTQYF.